One and the same sample provided the 4 T cell receptor beta chains below, sequenced in a study of blood T cell repertoires in COVID-19 (TCRdb year 2020). The protocol used for the library was the immunoSEQ multiplex PCR assay. TCRdb limited this immuneACCESS table to in-frame rearrangements with V and J called. A share of clones is missing; checked studies link under half to unresolved V genes, and the rest is unexplained. Recorded for this sample are hundreds of thousands of clones; about nine tenths of them occurred a single time. The ten largest account for more than 8.5% of the sample. The specimen sequenced was PBMCs or T cells enriched from blood (not recorded which). The receptors come from a woman younger than 30 who had recovered from COVID-19.

This clone showed up just a few times. The chain is built from TRBV7-3 and TRBJ1-2; TRBD1 matches at 10 bases. V was pared by 4 bases and J by 5 bases, with 1 base of the junction left unmatched. Germline V gene sequence: CDR1 SGHTA, CDR2 FQGTGA. This CDR3 is 13 amino acids long. The CDR3 region is CASSSGQGYGYTF. For the CDR3, the DNA is TGTGCCAGCAGCTCGGGACAGGGGTATGGCTACACCTTC.

The chain has TRBV9 and TRBJ2-6, with D unresolved. Germline V gives CDR1 SGDLS, CDR2 YYNGEE. The CDR3 runs 15 residues. Trimming shortened V by 0 bases and J by 2 bases, and 6 bases separated the two germline ends. CDR3 nucleotides: TGTGCCAGCAGCGTAGCTTCCGCTGGGGCCAACGTCCTGACTTTC. Translation: CASSVASAGANVLTF.

The V call is TRBV7-6, the J call TRBJ2-1, with 7 bases that match TRBD2. From germline, CDR1 is SGHVS and CDR2 FNYEAQ. This CDR3 has 14 residues. The J segment lost 3 bases and the V segment lost 5 bases, leaving 4 bases of the junction unmatched. Here the CDR3 reads CASSPAGYYNEQFF. The CDR3 coding sequence is TGTGCCAGCAGCCCAGCGGGGTACTACAATGAGCAGTTCTTC.

The CDR3 reads CASSVDNSGVNEQFF. CDR3 nucleotides: TGTGCCAGCAGCGTAGATAATAGCGGGGTAAATGAGCAGTTCTTC. The chain is built from TRBV9 and TRBJ2-1; TRBD2 matches 8 bases. Germline-derived CDR1 and CDR2 are SGDLS and YYNGEE. J gave up 7 bases and V 0 bases, and 6 bases lay outside the gene matches. The CDR3 spans 15 residues.